Each of the 29 T cell receptor beta chains below was sequenced from the same sample in a study of spatial heterogeneity in lung cancer. TCRdb redid the calling of the 5' RACE reads with MiXCR, one entry per CDR3 protein. The sample consists of around 41,000 distinct CDR3 sequences, approximately 22% of them appearing once. Time point described: blood at routine non-recurrence follow-up after resection. The sequencing here drew on PBMCs, taken at follow-up. Receptor source: a female donor with early-stage non-small cell lung cancer.

This rearrangement joins TRBV7-3 to TRBJ2-5, with D perhaps TRBD2 (7 bases). Germline CDR1 SGHTA, CDR2 FQGTGA. Trimming pared 1 base from V and 5 bases from J, leaving 14 bases between. The CDR3 contains 15 residues. This chain's CDR3 is CASSLSGGARETQYF. CDR3 DNA sequence: TGTGCCAGCAGCTTAAGTGGGGGGGCGCGGGAGACCCAGTACTTC.

The sample holds many counts of this clonotype. V gene TRBV20-1 combines with J gene TRBJ1-2; D is ambiguous. The ends were cut back, 5 bases at V and 0 bases at J, with 10 bases in the middle. CDR1 is DFQATT, CDR2 SNEGSKA, per germline (reference sequence). The CDR3 spans 13 residues. CDR3 in DNA: TGCAGTGCTGAACAGAGAGCTAACTATGGCTACACCTTC. Translated, it gives CSAEQRANYGYTF.

This clonotype was recorded at least ten times. The genes are TRBV7-2 and TRBJ2-5; D could derive from TRBD1 or TRBD2 (5 bases each). The CDR3 is 15 amino acids. V shed 6 bases and J shed 4 bases, with 18 bases lying between them. CDR1 and CDR2 from the germline V gene are SGHTA and FQGNSA. The DNA for the CDR3 is TGTGCCAGCAGTTTGTCCCTGGGGACGGGAGAGACCCAGTACTTC. It encodes CASSLSLGTGETQYF.

The chain has TRBV5-5 and TRBJ2-3; TRBD2 is a possible D gene (6 bases). The ends were cut back, 0 bases at V and 2 bases at J, with 10 bases in the middle. The CDR3 totals 15 residues. Germline CDR1 reads SGHKS; CDR2 reads YYEKEE (reference sequence). The CDR3 nucleotides read TGTGCCAGCAGCTTGGGTGGAGGGACCACAGATACGCAGTATTTT. Translating gives CASSLGGGTTDTQYF.

This clonotype was seen more than once but under ten times. The rearrangement joins TRBV20-1 to TRBJ1-1; D ambiguous. Trimming stripped 6 bases from V and 1 base from J, with 12 bases between. The CDR3 totals 13 residues. Germline V gene sequence: CDR1 DFQATT, CDR2 SNEGSKA (reference sequence). Written as DNA, the CDR3 is TGCAGTGCCGAAAGGACGGCGAACACTGAAGCTTTCTTT. Its protein is CSAERTANTEAFF.

J is TRBJ2-1 and V is TRBV7-2; D ambiguous. V was shortened by 5 bases and J by 9 bases, with 11 bases between the two germline ends. There are 12 residues in the CDR3. The germline V gene has CDR1 SGHTA and CDR2 FQGNSA. CDR3 in amino acids: CASSPWPGEQFF. CDR3 bases: TGTGCCAGCAGCCCTTGGCCGGGTGAGCAGTTCTTC.

The sample holds many counts of this clonotype. CDR3 sequence reads: CASSQQGMNTEAFF. For the CDR3, the DNA is TGTGCCAGCAGCCAGCAGGGGATGAACACTGAAGCTTTCTTT. The V gene is TRBV5-4, the J gene TRBJ1-1; D is possibly TRBD1 (6 bases). The CDR3 runs 14 residues. CDR1 is SGHNT and CDR2 is YYREEE in the germline V gene (reference sequence). V dropped 4 bases and J dropped 0 bases, with 10 bases sitting between them.

This clonotype was detected a few times. The chain employs TRBV5-5 and TRBJ1-5; D gene ambiguous. The CDR3 loop spans 15 amino acids. Trimming removed 3 bases at V and 1 base at J, with 11 bases between. The germline V gene has CDR1 SGHKS and CDR2 YYEKEE (reference sequence). CDR3 region: CASSSGSFSNQPQHF. Here the CDR3 DNA reads TGTGCCAGCAGCTCCGGAAGCTTCAGCAATCAGCCCCAGCATTTT.

CDR3: CASSLRDNEQFF. CDR3 coding DNA: TGTGCCAGCAGTTTGCGGGACAATGAGCAGTTCTTC. This chain links TRBV12-3 or TRBV12-4 with TRBJ2-1, with a possible D match to TRBD2 (5 bases). The V end was cut by 3 bases, the J end by 5 bases, with 5 bases between. The CDR3 spans 12 residues.

This clonotype has only a few counts. The rearrangement joins TRBV6-5 to TRBJ2-5; possible D gene TRBD1, 6 bases. The CDR3 totals 16 residues. CDR1 and CDR2 from the germline V gene are MNHEY and SVGAGI. Trimming stripped 6 bases from V and 4 bases from J, with 21 bases between. In nucleotides, the CDR3 is TGTGCCAGCAGACGCGGGCCCGCAGGGGCGGGAGAGACCCAGTACTTC. This encodes CASRRGPAGAGETQYF.

The chain employs TRBV2 and TRBJ2-2; either TRBD1 or TRBD2 may fit D (5 bases each). The V and J ends lost 6 bases and 5 bases respectively, with 10 bases between them. Germline CDR1 and CDR2: SNHLY and FYNNEI. This CDR3 is built from 13 residues. The CDR3 protein is CASRQRGTGELFF. CDR3 nucleotide sequence: TGTGCCAGCAGGCAGAGGGGTACCGGGGAGCTGTTTTTT.

About this clonotype itself: A much larger clone lies a single base off, so this may be a read error. The V and J genes are TRBV10-3 and TRBJ2-7; D uncertain. Trimming cost V 3 bases and J 6 bases, with 9 bases left between them. The CDR3 spans 12 residues. CDR1 is ENHRY and CDR2 is SYGVKD in the germline V gene. The CDR3 loop reads CAISEVVCEQYF. The CDR3 coding sequence is TGTGCCATCAGTGAAGTTGTGTGCGAGCAGTACTTC.

This clonotype was recorded many times. The CDR3 is CASSQEIGTGDYSNQPQHF. CDR3 sequence (DNA): TGCGCCAGCAGCCAAGAGATCGGGACAGGGGACTATAGCAATCAGCCCCAGCATTTT. The chain links TRBV4-1 to TRBJ1-5, with TRBD1 matching over 10 bases. The CDR3 covers 19 residues. With 0 bases clipped from V and 0 bases from J, the junction kept 8 bases outside the gene matches. Germline-derived CDR1 and CDR2 are MGHRA and YSYEKL.

There are many counts of this clonotype. As DNA, the CDR3 is TGTGCCAGCACGAGGCCCAACAATGAGCAGTTCTTC. Its protein is CASTRPNNEQFF. The chain couples TRBV27 to TRBJ2-1; D unclear. CDR1 is MNHEY and CDR2 is SMNVEV in the germline V gene (reference sequence). V gave up 7 bases and J gave up 5 bases, with 9 bases separating them. The CDR3 is 12 amino acids.

This clonotype occurred a few times. The chain links TRBV9 to TRBJ2-6, with a tentative D call TRBD1 (6 bases). The CDR3 is 17 amino acids. From germline, CDR1 is SGDLS and CDR2 YYNGEE. V was trimmed by 4 bases and J by 3 bases, leaving 17 bases between them. CDR3 loop: CASSSHPGVGGANVLTF. The CDR3 DNA is TGTGCCAGCAGCTCCCACCCAGGGGTTGGTGGGGCCAACGTCCTGACTTTC.

V usage is TRBV7-9 and J usage is TRBJ2-7; the match to TRBD2 covers 8 bases. Germline V lookup: CDR1 SEHNR, CDR2 FQNEAQ (reference sequence). After removal of 5 bases from V and 4 bases from J, the junction contained 7 bases not matched to a gene. This CDR3 has 14 amino acids. The CDR3 is CASSRGGQPYEQYF. In DNA, the CDR3 is TGTGCCAGCAGCCGGGGGGGGCAGCCTTACGAGCAGTACTTC.

The chain couples TRBV12-3 or TRBV12-4 to TRBJ2-3; D unresolved. The CDR3 runs to 11 residues. Trimming left V 2 bases short and J 6 bases short, with 3 bases between. The CDR3 loop reads CASSLKDTQYF. CDR3 nucleotide sequence: TGTGCCAGCAGTTTAAAGGATACGCAGTATTTT.

This clonotype was counted a single time. Relative to the germline gene, one junction end is altered; a read error may explain this. The V gene is TRBV29-1, the J gene TRBJ2-7; D may be TRBD2 (5 bases). Germline loops: CDR1 SQVTM, CDR2 ANQGSEA. CDR3 size: 12 residues. Written as DNA, the CDR3 is TGCAGCGTTGGTTCTAGCACCTACGACCAGTACTTC. Translating gives CSVGSSTYDQYF.

The chain combines TRBV5-1 with TRBJ1-1; D perhaps matches TRBD1 (5 bases). CDR1 SGHRS and CDR2 YFSETQ come from the germline V gene. Trimming pared 4 bases from V and 4 bases from J, leaving 20 bases between. The CDR3 is 16 residues long. The CDR3: CASSAGKGSGSTEAFF. The CDR3 coding sequence is TGCGCCAGCAGCGCCGGAAAAGGATCAGGGAGCACTGAAGCTTTCTTT.

This chain connects TRBV29-1 to TRBJ2-7; 7 bases are shared with TRBD2. Germline CDR1 and CDR2: SQVTM and ANQGSEA. V dropped 6 bases and J dropped 5; count of bases not matched to a gene: 4. The CDR3 totals 11 residues. The DNA of the CDR3 is TGCAGCGTGGGACGGGGGGACGAGCAGTACTTC. It encodes CSVGRGDEQYF.

This clonotype showed up many times. The rearrangement joins TRBV6-5 to TRBJ1-1; D is uncertain. The V end lost 3 bases, the J end lost 1 base, and 9 bases lay between the germline ends. The length of the CDR3 is 14 residues. Looked up from germline, CDR1 is MNHEY and CDR2 is SVGAGI. The CDR3 region is CASSYQLPNTEAFF. In DNA form, the CDR3 reads TGTGCCAGCAGTTATCAGCTACCGAACACTGAAGCTTTCTTT.

The chain links TRBV29-1 to TRBJ2-1; D is undetermined. The CDR3 spans 13 residues. Trimming pared 0 bases from V and 7 bases from J, leaving 10 bases between. The germline CDR1 and CDR2 sequences are SQVTM and ANQGSEA. CDR3 protein: CSVEESPRNEQFF. The CDR3 region has the DNA TGCAGCGTTGAAGAGTCCCCTAGGAATGAGCAGTTCTTC.

Comment on this clonotype: A read error is possible here, since a much larger clone lies one base away. The chain couples TRBV12-3 or TRBV12-4 to TRBJ2-6, with D perhaps matching TRBD1 (5 bases). The CDR3 is made up of 17 amino acids. CDR3 coding DNA: TGTGCCAGCAGTTTTCATCCTACGGTCTCTGGGGCCAACGTCCCGACTTTC. This translates into CASSFHPTVSGANVPTF.

There are a few counts of this clonotype. The V gene is TRBV3-1, the J gene TRBJ2-2, with TRBD2 matching 11 bases. This CDR3 has 15 residues. In germline, CDR1 is LGHDT, CDR2 YNNKEL (reference sequence). J gave up 4 bases and V 4 bases, and 2 bases lay outside the gene matches. The CDR3 sequence: CASSRSGGATGELFF. DNA for the CDR3: TGTGCCAGCAGCCGTAGCGGGGGGGCCACCGGGGAGCTGTTTTTT.

This clonotype was detected a few times. V gene TRBV29-1 combines with J gene TRBJ2-3; 8 positions agree with TRBD1. V was pared by 3 bases and J by 9 bases, with 5 bases of the junction left unmatched. The germline V gene has CDR1 SQVTM and CDR2 ANQGSEA. This CDR3 comprises 12 residues. The CDR3 DNA reads TGCAGCGTTGACGGACAGGGAGTCACGCAGTATTTT. Translating it yields CSVDGQGVTQYF.

This chain connects TRBV6-5 to TRBJ1-1; D is perhaps TRBD1 (5 bases). From germline, CDR1 is MNHEY and CDR2 SVGAGI. V was shortened by 6 bases and J by 1 base, with 9 bases between the two germline ends. CDR3 length: 13 residues. CDR3 region: CASSQQGNTEAFF. The CDR3 nucleotides read TGTGCCAGCAGCCAGCAGGGGAACACTGAAGCTTTCTTT.

This clonotype occurred many times. The chain uses TRBV7-3 and TRBJ2-1; D is possibly TRBD2 (6 bases). The CDR3 contains 13 residues. Germline CDR1 SGHTA, CDR2 FQGTGA. The germline V and J ends were trimmed by 0 bases and 12 bases, with 12 bases remaining between them. The CDR3 sequence is CASSLTFPGRQFF. In nucleotides, the CDR3 is TGTGCCAGCAGCTTAACTTTCCCCGGGAGGCAGTTCTTC. Full variable domain (outside the CDR3, taken from reference TRBV7-3 and TRBJ2-1): GAGVSQTPSNKVTEKGKYVELRCDPISGHTALYWYRQSLGQGPEFLIYFQGTGAADDSGLPNDRFFAVRPEGSVSTLKIQRTERGDSAVYLCASSLTFPGRQFFGPGTRLTVL.

CDR3 loop: CASSEGYGSGNTIYF. The CDR3, as DNA: TGTGCCAGCAGTGAGGGGTACGGCTCTGGAAACACCATATATTTT. This chain links TRBV6-5 with TRBJ1-3, with D perhaps matching TRBD1 (5 bases). This CDR3 spans 15 amino acids. The germline V gene has CDR1 MNHEY and CDR2 SVGAGI. Trimming took off 5 bases at V and 0 bases at J, with 11 bases between the two ends.

The V gene is TRBV6-2 or TRBV6-3, the J gene TRBJ2-7; D might be TRBD1 (6 bases). Trimming stripped 6 bases from V and 6 bases from J, with 15 bases between. Looked up from germline, CDR1 is MNHEY and CDR2 is SVGEGT. The CDR3 totals 13 residues. In nucleotides, the CDR3 is TGTGCCAGCAGGCTAACCCACAGGGTCGAGCAGTACGTC. It encodes CASRLTHRVEQYV.